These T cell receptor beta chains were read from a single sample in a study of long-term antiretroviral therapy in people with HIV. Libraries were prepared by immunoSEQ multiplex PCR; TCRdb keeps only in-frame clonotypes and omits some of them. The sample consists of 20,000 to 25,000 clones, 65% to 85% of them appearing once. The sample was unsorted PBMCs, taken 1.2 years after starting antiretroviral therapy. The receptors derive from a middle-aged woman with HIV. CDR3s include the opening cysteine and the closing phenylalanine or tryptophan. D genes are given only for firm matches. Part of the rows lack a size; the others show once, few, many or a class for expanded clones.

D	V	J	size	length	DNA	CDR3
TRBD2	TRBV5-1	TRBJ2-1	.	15	TGCGCCAGCAGCTTGGAGGGCGGGAGTTTCAATGAGCAGTTCTTC	CASSLEGGSFNEQFF
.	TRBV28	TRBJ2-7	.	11	TGTGCCAGCAGTTCCTTTTACGAGCAGTACTTC	CASSSFYEQYF
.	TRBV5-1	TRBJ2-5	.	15	TGCGCCAGCAGCTTGTCCCAGGGGTCGATGGAGACCCAGTACTTC	CASSLSQGSMETQYF
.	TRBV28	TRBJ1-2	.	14	TGTGCCAGCAGGTCCCCCAGGAGAAACTATGGCTACACCTTC	CASRSPRRNYGYTF
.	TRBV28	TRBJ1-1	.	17	TGTGCCAGCAGTAACCCCGGGACACCAACAGTGAACACTGAAGCTTTCTTT	CASSNPGTPTVNTEAFF
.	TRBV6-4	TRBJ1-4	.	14	TGTGCCAGCAGTGACTCCGCGGAGGATGAAAAACTGTTTTTT	CASSDSAEDEKLFF
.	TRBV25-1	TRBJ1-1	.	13	TGTGCCAGCAGCTCGACAGGAAACACTGAAGCTTTCTTT	CASSSTGNTEAFF
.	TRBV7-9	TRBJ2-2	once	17	TGTGCCAGCAGCTTAGGCGTCGGACAGGCGGGGACCGGGGAGCTGTTTTTT	CASSLGVGQAGTGELFF
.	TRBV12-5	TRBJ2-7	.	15	TGTGCTAGTGGTTTGGTGCTAGGCAGGGGCAACGAGCAGTACTTC	CASGLVLGRGNEQYF
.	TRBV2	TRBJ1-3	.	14	TGTGCCAGCTCCGATCCCGAGGGAGGAAACACCATATATTTT	CASSDPEGGNTIYF
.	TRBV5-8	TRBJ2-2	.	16	TGTGCCAGCAGCTTGGGTTTAGCACCGTACACCGGGGAGCTGTTTTTT	CASSLGLAPYTGELFF
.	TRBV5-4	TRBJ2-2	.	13	TGTGCCAGCAGCTTACCCCCCTTCGGGGAGCTGTTTTTT	CASSLPPFGELFF
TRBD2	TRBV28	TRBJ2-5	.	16	TGTGCCAGCAGCAGAGAGCTCAGCGGGAGACAAGAGACCCAGTACTTC	CASSRELSGRQETQYF